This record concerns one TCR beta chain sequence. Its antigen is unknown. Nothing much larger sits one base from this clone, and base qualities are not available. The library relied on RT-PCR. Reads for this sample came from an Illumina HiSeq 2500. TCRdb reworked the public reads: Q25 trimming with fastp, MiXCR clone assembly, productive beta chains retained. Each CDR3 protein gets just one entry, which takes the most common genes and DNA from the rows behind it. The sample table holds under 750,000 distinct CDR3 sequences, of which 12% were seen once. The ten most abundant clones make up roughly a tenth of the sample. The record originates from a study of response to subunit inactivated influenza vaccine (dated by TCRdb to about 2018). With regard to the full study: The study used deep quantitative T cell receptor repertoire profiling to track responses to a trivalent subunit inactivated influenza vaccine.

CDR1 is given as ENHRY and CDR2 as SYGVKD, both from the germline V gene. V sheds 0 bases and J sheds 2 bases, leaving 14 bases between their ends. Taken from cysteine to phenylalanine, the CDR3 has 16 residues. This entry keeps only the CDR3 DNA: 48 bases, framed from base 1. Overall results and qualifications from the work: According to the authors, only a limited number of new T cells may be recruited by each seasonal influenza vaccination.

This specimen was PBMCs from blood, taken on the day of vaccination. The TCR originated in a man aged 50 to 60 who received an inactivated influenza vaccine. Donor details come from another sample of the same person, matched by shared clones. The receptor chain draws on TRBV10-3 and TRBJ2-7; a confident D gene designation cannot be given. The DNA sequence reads TGTGCCATCAGTGAGTCCGGGTCCCACCCGCCCTACGAGCAGTACTTC. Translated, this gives CAISESGSHPPYEQYF.